Listed below are T cell receptor beta chains from one sample, sequenced in a study of vaccination effects on CD4 cells after COVID-19. Here immunoSEQ multiplex PCR was the method, and the copy in TCRdb shows in-frame clones only, minus some. The sample yields 50,000 or so clones, nearly 80% seen once. Their cognate antigens are unknown. The material was CD4+ T cells from PBMCs cultured with HCoV-OC43 spike peptides, obtained before COVID-19 vaccination. The source is a human donor who received a COVID-19 vaccine. The CDR3 runs from the conserved cysteine through the conserved F or W. D genes are given only for firm matches. Clone size appears in some rows only: once, few, many, or a class for an expanded clone.

j_gene,d_gene,v_gene,abundance,CDR3nt,CDR3aa
TRBJ1-2,NA,TRBV5-8,NA,TGTGCCAGCAGCTTCGAGAGGGGCTATGGCTACACCTTC,CASSFERGYGYTF
TRBJ2-3,NA,TRBV6-2/TRBV6-3,NA,TGTGCCAGCAGGTACGGGGCCACAGATACGCAGTATTTT,CASRYGATDTQYF
TRBJ1-5,TRBD1,TRBV6-2/TRBV6-3,NA,TGTGCCAGCAGTTACTCCCCCGGGACAGGGAAAGTATATAGCAATCAGCCCCAGCATTTT,CASSYSPGTGKVYSNQPQHF
TRBJ1-1,NA,TRBV6-1,NA,TGTGCCAGCAGTGAACCCCTAAGGGGGGCTTTCTTT,CASSEPLRGAFF
TRBJ1-2,TRBD1,TRBV19,NA,TGTGCCAGTACCACGTTTACGGACAGGGGTTATGGCTACACCTTC,CASTTFTDRGYGYTF
TRBJ2-5,NA,TRBV7-9,NA,TGTGCCAGCAGCTCCGGGTTTCAAGAGACCCAGTACTTC,CASSSGFQETQYF
TRBJ2-3,NA,TRBV28,NA,TGTGCCAGCAGTTTGGGTCTAGCAATCGATTCTAGCACAGATACGCAGTATTTT,CASSLGLAIDSSTDTQYF
TRBJ1-6,NA,TRBV18,once,TGTGCCAGCTCGACGGGGGCAAATTCACCCCTCCACTTT,CASSTGANSPLHF
TRBJ1-2,TRBD1,TRBV10-3,NA,TGTGCCATCAGTGACGGACAGGGGAGAGGCTACACCTTC,CAISDGQGRGYTF
TRBJ2-2,NA,TRBV5-1,NA,TGCGCCAGCAGCTTGGTATCCTCCAAGGCCGGGGAGCTGTTTTTT,CASSLVSSKAGELFF
TRBJ1-1,NA,TRBV15,once,TGTGCCACCAGCAGAGAAGCCGGGGGCACTGAAGCTTTCTTT,CATSREAGGTEAFF
TRBJ2-5,TRBD2,TRBV6-5,NA,TGTGCCAGCAGGGTAGCGGGGGGGCAAGAGACCCAGTACTTC,CASRVAGGQETQYF
TRBJ1-2,TRBD1,TRBV19,few,TGTGCCAGTAGCGCCGGGACAGGGTTTGGCAACTATGGCTACACCTTC,CASSAGTGFGNYGYTF
TRBJ2-1,NA,TRBV19,NA,TGTGCCAGTAGGGCGGGCGGGGGCACTGAGCAGTTCTTC,CASRAGGGTEQFF
TRBJ2-4,NA,TRBV14,NA,TGTGCCAGCAGCTCAGAGGGGGGGGCCAAAAACATTCAGTACTTC,CASSSEGGAKNIQYF
TRBJ1-1,NA,TRBV7-2,few,TGTGCCAGCAGCTTAGGGACAACCACTGAAGCTTTCTTT,CASSLGTTTEAFF
TRBJ1-2,NA,TRBV18,NA,TGTGCCAGCTCACCAAGTGGTGGGGCGCAGATCGGCTACACCTTC,CASSPSGGAQIGYTF
TRBJ1-2,TRBD1,TRBV27,NA,TGTGCCAGCAGTTTCCCCGAGGGGGCTGGCTACACCTTC,CASSFPEGAGYTF
TRBJ1-1,NA,TRBV14,few,TGTGCCAGCAGCCAATATGGCCCGAACACTGAAGCTTTCTTT,CASSQYGPNTEAFF
TRBJ2-5,NA,TRBV18,NA,TGTGCCAGCTCACAGAGTCGGGGACAAGAGACCCAGTACTTC,CASSQSRGQETQYF
TRBJ1-6,TRBD1,TRBV5-1,NA,TGCGCCAGCAGCTTGGCCCCAGACAGGGATAATTCACCCCTCCACTTT,CASSLAPDRDNSPLHF
TRBJ1-6,NA,TRBV29-1,NA,TGCAGCGTTGCAGGGGATTTGTCTTCACCCCTCCACTTT,CSVAGDLSSPLHF
TRBJ2-1,NA,TRBV20-1,once,TGCAGTGCTAGTAACCCGGCGAATGAGCAGTTCTTC,CSASNPANEQFF
TRBJ2-3,NA,TRBV19,NA,TGTGCCAGTAGTATCTATGGAGAGGGAGATACGCAGTATTTT,CASSIYGEGDTQYF
TRBJ1-1,NA,TRBV2,NA,TGTGCCAGCAGAGGGGTCAGGGCAGGAACTGAAGCTTTCTTT,CASRGVRAGTEAFF
TRBJ1-1,TRBD1,TRBV5-1,NA,TGCGCCAGCAGCTCCGGGTTTACAGGGGACACTGAAGCTTTCTTT,CASSSGFTGDTEAFF
TRBJ1-1,NA,TRBV14,NA,TGTGCCAGCAGCCAAGATACGGGCACAATGAACACTGAAGCTTTCTTT,CASSQDTGTMNTEAFF
TRBJ1-2,NA,TRBV11-1,NA,TGTGCCAGCAGCTTGGTCGGGACCCCTGGCTACACCTTC,CASSLVGTPGYTF
TRBJ2-1,TRBD2,TRBV28,NA,TGTGCCACCAACGGGGGGGCCATTTTGAATGAGCAGTTCTTC,CATNGGAILNEQFF
TRBJ1-1,NA,TRBV5-1,NA,TGCGCCAGCAGCTTGATGGGGGTCCCGAACACTGAAGCTTTCTTT,CASSLMGVPNTEAFF
TRBJ2-2,TRBD1,TRBV6-5,NA,TGTGCCAGCAGTCGGGACAGGACCGGGGAGCTGTTTTTT,CASSRDRTGELFF
TRBJ2-3,NA,TRBV3-1/TRBV3-2,NA,TGTGCCAGCAGCCAGGCCAGAGGCTCGAACCCGCAGTATTTT,CASSQARGSNPQYF
TRBJ2-5,TRBD1,TRBV11-3,NA,TGTGCCAGCAGCCCTGGGGACAGGGGGCAAGAGACCCAGTACTTC,CASSPGDRGQETQYF
TRBJ2-2,NA,TRBV9,NA,TGTGCCAGCAGCGTCATAGGGGGGAAGACCGGGGAGCTGTTTTTT,CASSVIGGKTGELFF
TRBJ1-1,NA,TRBV6-5,NA,TGTGCCAGCAGTTCTGGGTTAGGGGTCTTGGGCACTGAAGCTTTCTTT,CASSSGLGVLGTEAFF
TRBJ1-2,TRBD1,TRBV28,NA,TGTGCCAGCAGTTTAAGGGACAGGGGCTACACCTTC,CASSLRDRGYTF
TRBJ2-2,TRBD2,TRBV9,NA,TGTGCCAGCAGCGTGTTGGGCGGGGGGGCGAACACCGGGGAGCTGTTTTTT,CASSVLGGGANTGELFF
TRBJ2-3,NA,TRBV7-2,NA,TGTGCCAGCAGCTTAGCCTGGGGACCAGATACGCAGTATTTT,CASSLAWGPDTQYF
TRBJ1-2,NA,TRBV30,NA,TGTGCCTGGAAAAACCCAGCGACAGCTAACTATGGCTACACCTTC,CAWKNPATANYGYTF
TRBJ1-3,NA,TRBV18,NA,TGTGCCAGCTCAAAGGGGCCATTAAGCTCTGGAAACACCATATATTTT,CASSKGPLSSGNTIYF
TRBJ2-1,NA,TRBV3-1/TRBV3-2,NA,TGTGCCAGCAGCCAAGTTGGGGAGAGGCAGTTCTTC,CASSQVGERQFF
TRBJ2-4,NA,TRBV5-4,NA,TGTGCCAGCAGCTCCGGGGACGGCCCTAACATTCAGTACTTC,CASSSGDGPNIQYF